What follows are 9 T cell receptor beta chains derived from one specimen sequenced in a study of blood T cell repertoires in COVID-19. Sequencing used immunoSEQ multiplex PCR; TCRdb keeps in-frame clones, though not all of them. The sample has roughly 80,000 clones; approximately 80% are singletons. Sequenced material: peripheral blood. Every receptor here comes from a man aged 45-65 years with acute or convalescent COVID-19.

This clone was picked up one time. The V gene is TRBV6-5, the J gene TRBJ2-7; TRBD1 is a possible D gene (6 bases). V gave up 7 bases and J gave up 3 bases, with 19 bases separating them. Germline V gene sequence: CDR1 MNHEY, CDR2 SVGAGI. This CDR3 region has 15 residues. The CDR3 region is CASTLQTGSVYEQYF. The CDR3 DNA reads TGTGCCAGCACCCTACAGACAGGATCGGTCTACGAGCAGTACTTC.

The rearrangement uses TRBV5-6 and TRBJ2-1, with TRBD2 as a possible D gene (6 bases). V shed 7 bases and J shed 5 bases, with 13 bases lying between them. The CDR3 has 13 amino acids. Germline lookup yields CDR1 SGHDT and CDR2 YYEEEE. This CDR3 reads CASGLAKNNEQFF. In DNA form, the CDR3 reads TGTGCCAGCGGGCTAGCGAAAAACAATGAGCAGTTCTTC.

This clone was counted a single time. The chain couples TRBV24-1 to TRBJ2-3; D perhaps matches TRBD2 (7 bases). This CDR3 is 14 amino acids long. The germline V and J ends were trimmed by 10 bases and 4 bases, with 17 bases remaining between them. In germline, CDR1 is KGHDR, CDR2 SFDVKD. The CDR3 region is CATSTGGRADTQYF. The CDR3 bases are TGTGCCACTTCAACGGGGGGCCGGGCAGATACGCAGTATTTT.

J is TRBJ1-5 and V is TRBV12-3 or TRBV12-4; D uncertain. There are 12 residues in the CDR3. Between the trimmed V and J ends, which lost 6 bases and 4 bases, there was a span of 7 bases. The CDR3 DNA reads as TGTGCCAGCAGGACAAGTAATCAGCCCCAGCATTTT. It specifies CASRTSNQPQHF.

V usage is TRBV7-2 and J usage is TRBJ2-2, with D perhaps TRBD2 (6 bases). The CDR3 totals 14 residues. Trimming cost V 3 bases and J 6 bases, with 11 bases left between them. Germline CDR1 reads SGHTA; CDR2 reads FQGNSA. CDR3 region: CASSFGREAGELFF. CDR3 bases: TGTGCCAGCAGCTTCGGCAGGGAGGCCGGGGAGCTGTTTTTT.

The chain uses TRBV19 and TRBJ1-1; the D is unclear. Trimming left V 4 bases short and J 3 bases short, with 9 bases between. The CDR3 is made up of 13 amino acids. Germline V gene lookup returns CDR1 LNHDA and CDR2 SQIVND (reference sequence). The CDR3 region is CASSTAGYTEAFF. CDR3 in DNA: TGTGCCAGTAGTACGGCAGGTTACACTGAAGCTTTCTTT.

The V call is TRBV14, the J call TRBJ2-1, with D possibly TRBD2 on 5 matching bases. The V end lost 4 bases, the J end lost 10 bases, and 20 bases lay between the germline ends. Germline CDR1 and CDR2: SGHDN and FVKESK. This CDR3 spans 15 amino acids. The CDR3 region is CASSLTGITPFEQFF. CDR3 bases: TGTGCCAGCAGCCTCACCGGGATCACCCCCTTCGAGCAGTTCTTC.

This rearrangement joins TRBV6-4 to TRBJ2-1; 8 positions match TRBD1. Germline V gene data show CDR1 as MRHNA and CDR2 as SNTAGT. V lost 8 bases, J lost 7 bases, and 19 bases stayed unmatched. The CDR3 length is 17 residues. CDR3: CASHISGGNESPNEQFF. The CDR3 DNA is TGTGCCAGCCATATATCAGGGGGCAACGAGTCCCCTAATGAGCAGTTCTTC.

This rearrangement joins TRBV4-1 to TRBJ1-4; 11 bases agree with TRBD1. The V and J ends lost 3 bases and 6 bases, in that order; junction bases with no gene match: 9. Germline CDR1 MGHRA, CDR2 YSYEKL. This CDR3 is built from 17 residues. CDR3 DNA: TGCGCCAGCAGCCACCCTCGGGACAGGGGGTTTGATGAAAAACTGTTTTTT. Its protein is CASSHPRDRGFDEKLFF.